Sequencing of this TCR beta chain was carried out in a study of shared clonotypes between healthy human individuals. Background on the study: Donors had three CD4 naive, three CD4 memory, two CD8 naive and one CD8 memory plate apiece. Findings and caveats of the study: Specimens sampled were limited to blood, with tissue repertoires likely differing. Non-shared clonotypes displayed generation probabilities falling below those of clonotypes present in all four donors.

Turning to this clone: Its antigen is unidentified.

Investigators divided CD4+ cells into CD45RA+ naive and CD45RA-negative memory subsets. The assay was immunoSEQ multiplex PCR, and TCRdb's table has in-frame clones only and misses some. The repertoire includes some 1,400,000 clones, about 96% of them detected once, and 1.2% sits in the top ten. CDR3 length equals 23 residues. The V gene's germline CDR1 is MDHEN and CDR2 SYDVKM. With V trimmed by 4 bases and J by 5 bases, 30 bases remained unmatched. The TCR was taken from a man aged 30 to 39 in good health. Material: naive CD4+ T cells sorted from blood. As to subset: CD45RA+ positively selected. The chain combines TRBV28 with TRBJ2-1; 9 nucleotides align to TRBD2. The CDR3 nucleotides read TGTGCCAGCAGTTCACCCACTCCGTCGGCTCCTAGCGGGACACTTCAGTGGGACAATGAGCAGTTCTTC. Protein product: CASSSPTPSAPSGTLQWDNEQFF.